This T cell receptor beta chain comes out of a study of T cells in Graves' hyperthyroidism and ophthalmopathy (dated by TCRdb to 2018 to 2020). In terms of the full investigation: Peripheral blood samples were taken at the time of initial diagnosis, prior to any treatment. The roughly 91 discovery patients were randomly divided into training and test sets at a 7:3 ratio. Prospective prediction of ophthalmopathy was tested in an independent validation cohort consisting of 18 to 20 hyperthyroidism patients and around 17 patients who later progressed to ophthalmopathy. After sampling, hyperthyroidism patients received methimazole starting at 30 mg daily, and ophthalmopathy patients received high-dose intravenous methylprednisolone. Thyroid tissue and blood T-cell repertoires from more than five Graves' hyperthyroidism patients were also compared in the study. To identify distinguishing TCR V-J signatures, a discovery cohort of around 98 patients was used, comprising fewer than 45 with Graves' ophthalmopathy and some 60 with stable Graves' hyperthyroidism. TCR Vbeta CDR3 sequencing of 130 to 150 peripheral blood samples (approximately 44 ophthalmopathy, 75 hyperthyroidism and roughly 17 progressor patients) is reported in the paper. The investigation overall reported the following: During validation, the model predicted progression to ophthalmopathy a median of about 5.9 months ahead of onset, with around 71% sensitivity and roughly 72% specificity. Blood samples also contained most of the expanded thyroid clonotypes (frequency above 0.001), which suggests that blood repertoires may reflect thyroid immune responses. Sample size was not statistically predetermined, and investigators were not blinded to group allocation. In cross-validation, a model built on a 13 V-J signature told ophthalmopathy apart from stable hyperthyroidism with under 90% sensitivity and about 81% specificity, and in testing the same model reached 80%/75%.

Amplification of TCR beta CDR3 regions was carried out from RNA transcripts. The first round of RT-PCR for the TCR CDR3 was performed with the HTBI primer set and the Qiagen OneStep RT-PCR kit. Libraries were constructed in a second round of multiplex PCR, after which size selection and purification were performed. The libraries were sequenced on an Illumina HiSeq2000 using paired-end 100 bp reads. Processing in the source paper ran as follows. SOAPnuke was used to process the raw data, throwing out any read that contained adapters or uncalled bases, had a mean Phred below 15, or lacked an exact constant-primer or identifier match. COPE v1.2.5 was used to merge high-quality paired reads, and clonotypes were defined as unique nucleotide sequences. Clonotypes were aligned to IMGT TRBV, TRBD and TRBJ reference segments using MiTCR v1.1. Analysis was restricted to V-J combinations with a frequency above 0.0001, which covered 99.2% of repertoires. The TCS score was defined as F50 (clonal expansion) divided by E x V (chaos), with BLOSUM62-based TCRdist calculated between CDR3 peptides within each V-J. Welch's t-statistics and random forest reduced 500 to 550 V-J features to roughly 13, which were used in a naive Bayes classifier (R e1071). TCRdb passed the public sequencing reads through fastp at Q25 and MiXCR, retaining productive beta sequences. For every CDR3 protein sequence, its rows merge into one entry that carries the most common genes and DNA. These V and J calls derive from TCRdb rather than the authors' analysis. This sample has a few hundred thousand distinct CDR3 sequences in its table, and roughly 15% of those were observed once. The top ten clonotypes cover less than 15% of the sample.

This clonotype came up many times. Its antigen is not yet known. The input lacks base qualities; no much larger clone sits a single base away. Hyperthyroidism patients were newly diagnosed, had a disease duration of under 2 months, and were aged 18 to 65 years. Patients with uncontrolled infections, other autoimmune diseases, pregnancy or lactation were excluded. Clinical symptoms, serum thyroxine and TRAb, thyroid ultrasound, and orbital computed tomography formed the basis for the diagnoses. Blood from progressor patients was drawn when they were first diagnosed with hyperthyroidism, before any ophthalmopathy symptoms appeared. PBMCs were isolated from 8 to 10 ml of fresh peripheral blood by Ficoll-Paque density gradient centrifugation. Patients classed as progressors first received a Graves' hyperthyroidism diagnosis and then went on to develop ophthalmopathy during follow-up. Total RNA was extracted with Trizol reagent, and quality was checked on an Agilent 2100 Bioanalyzer.

Trimming takes 5 bases off V and 3 bases off J; junction bases not matched to a gene: 7. From a lookup of the germline V gene (reference sequence), CDR1 and CDR2 are LGHDT and YNNKEL. Including cysteine and phenylalanine, the CDR3 has 15 amino acids. Only the CDR3 portion is preserved as DNA: 45 bases, with reading frame beginning at the first base. The receptor comes from a woman between 40 and 55 years old with Graves' hyperthyroidism that later progressed to Graves' ophthalmopathy. Source material: blood. This receptor chain uses TRBV3-1 and TRBJ1-2, with 9 junctional bases fitting TRBD1. The CDR3 loop reads CASSGGQGNHYGYTF. The DNA sequence is given as TGTGCCAGCAGCGGAGGACAGGGGAACCACTATGGCTACACCTTC.